These 7 T cell receptor beta chains were sequenced from one sample in a study of blood T cell repertoires in COVID-19. Sequencing used immunoSEQ multiplex PCR; TCRdb keeps in-frame clones, though not all of them. The table has 350,000 to 500,000 clones, around nine tenths seen once. Source material: PBMCs or T cells enriched from blood (not recorded which). These receptors came from a woman aged 18-29 years who had been exposed to COVID-19.

This clone occurred once. V and J are TRBV4-1 and TRBJ1-5, with a tentative D call TRBD1 (6 bases). The V end was cut by 3 bases, the J end by 1 base, with 16 bases between. CDR3 length: 17 residues. The germline gives CDR1 MGHRA, CDR2 YSYEKL. CDR3 region: CASSQTPTGRSNQPQHF. The DNA of the CDR3 is TGCGCCAGCAGCCAGACCCCTACAGGGAGAAGCAATCAGCCCCAGCATTTT.

This clone was seen a few times. The chain couples TRBV10-3 to TRBJ2-5; the match to TRBD2 covers 7 bases. CDR3 size: 16 residues. Germline assignment: CDR1 ENHRY and CDR2 SYGVKD. J gave up 2 bases and V 0 bases, and 6 bases lay outside the gene matches. The CDR3 DNA reads TGTGCCATCAGTGAGTCCTCGGGGGGTAAACAAGAGACCCAGTACTTC. Translation gives CAISESSGGKQETQYF.

V and J are TRBV29-1 and TRBJ1-1; 7 positions match TRBD1. V dropped 4 bases and J dropped 0; count of bases not matched to a gene: 14. The CDR3 spans 17 residues. CDR1 SQVTM and CDR2 ANQGSEA come from the germline V gene. CDR3 DNA sequence: TGCAGCGTTGGTACGGGGGCAGGGGGGCTCATGAACACTGAAGCTTTCTTT. It is translated as CSVGTGAGGLMNTEAFF.

As to this clone: The sample has other DNA sequences that encode this CDR3 too. The CDR3 protein is CASSQDGQGSYNSPLHF. The CDR3 DNA is TGCGCCAGCAGCCAAGATGGCCAGGGCTCCTATAATTCACCCCTCCACTTT. V gene TRBV4-1 combines with J gene TRBJ1-6; D may be TRBD1 (5 bases). The V and J ends lost 0 bases and 0 bases respectively, with 9 bases between them. This CDR3 has 17 residues. The germline CDR1 and CDR2 sequences are MGHRA and YSYEKL.

The J gene is TRBJ1-1, the V gene TRBV19, with TRBD1 as a possible D gene (5 bases). Germline V CDR1 and CDR2: LNHDA, SQIVND (reference sequence). V was clipped by 6 bases and J by 3 bases, with 11 bases between them. The CDR3 consists of 13 residues. The CDR3 region has the DNA TGTGCCAGTAGCCAGGGAGGGTACACTGAAGCTTTCTTT. It codes for CASSQGGYTEAFF.

This clone was observed once. The CDR3 region is CASSYRGQPQHF. The CDR3 DNA reads TGTGCCAGCAGTTACAGGGGTCAGCCCCAGCATTTT. The gene calls are TRBV28 and TRBJ1-5; 7 bases line up with TRBD1. V gave up 4 bases and J gave up 6 bases; unmatched junction bases: 0. The CDR3 contains 12 residues. In germline, CDR1 is MDHEN, CDR2 SYDVKM. The full variable domain, its missing parts supplied by reference TRBV28 and TRBJ1-5, is DVKVTQSSRYLVKRTGEKVFLECVQDMDHENMFWYRQDPGLGLRLIYFSYDVKMKEKGDIPEGYSVSREKKERFSLILESASTNQTSMYLCASSYRGQPQHFGDGTRLSIL.

The chain recombines TRBV23-1 with TRBJ1-5; a weak D match, TRBD1 (6 bases). TRBV23-1 is placed among ORFs of uncertain function. V lost 2 bases, J lost 2 bases, and 28 bases lay in between. The CDR3 sequence is 21 residues long. The DNA for the CDR3 is TGCGCCAGCAGTCAAGTACATACAAGCGGAAGACAGGAGAGAGGCAATCAGCCCCAGCATTTT. Translation gives CASSQVHTSGRQERGNQPQHF.